Shown below are 8 T cell receptor beta chains from a single sample sequenced in a study of a mutant IDH1 vaccine in newly diagnosed glioma. The time point was: week 23, last vaccination. Vaccinated patients received 300 ug of mutant IDH1 20-mer peptide per dose, with topical imiquimod. Which antigens these TCRs recognize remains unknown. Measured with immunoSEQ multiplex PCR; TCRdb has only the in-frame clones, and not every one. The table has about 60,000 clones, about 89% seen once. Sequencing was performed on PBMCs, taken from a glioma patient whose treatment included an IDH1 peptide vaccine. Every receptor here comes from a man in his forties with glioma.

The CDR3 bases are TGTGCCAGCAGCAAGAGCACCGGGACAGGGTACTTC. Its protein product is CASSKSTGTGYF. The J gene is TRBJ2-7, the V gene TRBV21-1; TRBD1, as called in the table, went unchecked against the DNA. TRBV21-1 is termed a pseudogene. CDR3 size: 12 residues.

V and J are TRBV6-4 and TRBJ2-7, with 12 bases lining up with TRBD1. This CDR3 region has 14 residues. Trimming at V came to 9 bases and at J to 3 bases, leaving 6 bases not matched to a gene. Per the germline V gene, CDR1 is MRHNA and CDR2 is SNTAGT. This CDR3 reads CARRGTGGHYEQYF. CDR3 sequence (DNA): TGTGCCAGACGAGGGACAGGGGGCCACTACGAGCAGTACTTC.

J is TRBJ2-7 and V is TRBV5-1, with TRBD1 matching over 8 bases. The ends lost 1 base at V and 4 bases at J; junction bases unmatched: 1. The CDR3 loop spans 13 amino acids. Germline V gives CDR1 SGHRS, CDR2 YFSETQ. The CDR3 DNA sequence: TGCGCCAGCAGCTTGTGGACAGGGTACGAGCAGTACTTC. This gives the protein CASSLWTGYEQYF.

The gene calls are TRBV6-5 and TRBJ1-3; 7 nucleotides line up with TRBD1. Germline loops: CDR1 MNHEY, CDR2 SVGAGI. The CDR3 is 15 amino acids. Unmatched junction bases numbered 5, after V lost 6 bases and J lost 0 bases. The CDR3 protein is CASSGTASSGNTIYF. The DNA of the CDR3 is TGTGCCAGCAGCGGGACAGCCTCCTCTGGAAACACCATATATTTT.

This clone has just one count. This sequence joins TRBV7-6 and TRBJ2-1; a weak D match, TRBD2 (6 bases). This CDR3 has 14 amino acids. The germline CDR1 and CDR2 sequences are SGHVS and FNYEAQ. Deletions cut 5 bases from V and 5 bases from J, with 13 bases between. The CDR3 DNA follows: TGTGCCAGCAGCCCGAGGGACTCAAACAATGAGCAGTTCTTC. Its protein is CASSPRDSNNEQFF.

This chain joins TRBV4-3 and TRBJ2-1; 8 bases align to TRBD2. In germline, CDR1 is LGHNA, CDR2 YSLEER. The V gene end was trimmed by 5 bases and the J gene end by 5 bases; junction bases not matched to a gene: 11. The CDR3 runs 16 residues. The CDR3 is CASSRPNPAGDNEQFF. In nucleotides, the CDR3 is TGCGCCAGCAGCAGACCTAATCCAGCGGGAGACAATGAGCAGTTCTTC.

V usage is TRBV6-6 and J usage is TRBJ2-7, with 12 bases identical to TRBD2. This CDR3 spans 14 amino acids. Trimming removed 2 bases from V and 5 bases from J; junction bases left unmatched: 1. Germline V gives CDR1 MNHNY, CDR2 SVGAGI (reference sequence). The CDR3 sequence: CASSYGLAGNEQYF. The CDR3 nucleotides read TGTGCCAGCAGTTACGGACTAGCGGGAAACGAGCAGTACTTC.

The gene calls are TRBV28 and TRBJ1-2; tentatively, D is TRBD1 (5 bases). CDR1 and CDR2 (germline): MDHEN, SYDVKM. The CDR3 contains 14 residues. The V end lost 2 bases, the J end lost 4 bases, and 11 bases lay between the germline ends. CDR3 in amino acids: CASSLEGRAYGYTF. Written as DNA, the CDR3 is TGTGCCAGCAGTTTAGAGGGGAGGGCCTATGGCTACACCTTC.